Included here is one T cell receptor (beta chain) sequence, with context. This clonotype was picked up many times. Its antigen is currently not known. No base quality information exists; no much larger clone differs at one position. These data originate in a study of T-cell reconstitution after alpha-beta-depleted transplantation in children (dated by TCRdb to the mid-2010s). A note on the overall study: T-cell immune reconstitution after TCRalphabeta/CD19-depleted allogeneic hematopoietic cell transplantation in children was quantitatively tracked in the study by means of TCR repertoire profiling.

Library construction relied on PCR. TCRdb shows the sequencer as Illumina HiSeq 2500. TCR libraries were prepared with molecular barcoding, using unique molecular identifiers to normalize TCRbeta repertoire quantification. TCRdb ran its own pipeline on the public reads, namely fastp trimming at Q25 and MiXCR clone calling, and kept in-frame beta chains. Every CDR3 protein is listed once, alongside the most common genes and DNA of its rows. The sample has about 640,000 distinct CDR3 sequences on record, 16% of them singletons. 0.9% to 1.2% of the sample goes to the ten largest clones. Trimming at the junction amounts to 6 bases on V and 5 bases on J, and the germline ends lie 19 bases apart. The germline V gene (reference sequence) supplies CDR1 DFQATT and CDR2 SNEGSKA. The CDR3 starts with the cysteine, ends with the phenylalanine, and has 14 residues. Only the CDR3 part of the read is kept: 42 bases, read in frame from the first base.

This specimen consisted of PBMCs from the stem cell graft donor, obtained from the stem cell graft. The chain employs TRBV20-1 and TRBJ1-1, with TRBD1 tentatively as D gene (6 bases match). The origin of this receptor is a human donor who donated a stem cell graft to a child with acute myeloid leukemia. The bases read TGCAGTGCCTATTTTCAGGGGTTGGGGACTGAAGCTTTCTTT. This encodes CSAYFQGLGTEAFF.